Listed below are T cell receptor beta chains from one sample, sequenced in a study of T-cell memory formation after mild COVID-19. TCRdb used MiXCR to reprocess the 5' RACE reads, holding one entry per CDR3 protein. The sample contains a few hundred thousand distinct CDR3 sequences, approximately 19% of which appear only once. The sample taken for sequencing was PBMCs or a T cell subset sorted from them (not recorded which). These receptor sequences come from a man younger than 30 who had mild COVID-19 (a few samples of this study predate the infection). Cell type and time point are not known. CDR3s include the opening cysteine and the closing phenylalanine or tryptophan. D genes are given only for firm matches. Clone size is shown for a subset of rows, as once, few, many or a class of expanded clone.

V gene	clone size	J gene	D gene	CDR3 protein	CDR3 DNA
TRBV7-3	-	TRBJ2-5	TRBD1	CASSFGDRGETQYF	TGTGCCAGCAGCTTCGGAGACAGGGGAGAGACCCAGTACTTC
TRBV4-1	-	TRBJ2-2	-	CASSQRRGLATNTGELFF	TGCGCCAGCAGCCAGCGGAGGGGGCTAGCCACGAACACCGGGGAGCTGTTTTTT
TRBV7-9	few	TRBJ2-3	TRBD2	CASRPGLAADTQYF	TGTGCCAGCAGACCAGGACTAGCTGCAGATACGCAGTATTTT
TRBV13	few	TRBJ2-7	TRBD2	CASSEGLGVYEQYF	TGTGCCTCCTCCGAGGGACTAGGGGTCTACGAGCAGTACTTC
TRBV13	-	TRBJ2-1	-	CASSPNWGPNEQFF	TGTGCCAGCAGCCCAAATTGGGGCCCCAATGAGCAGTTCTTC
TRBV20-1	few	TRBJ1-3	TRBD1	CSAPDRASGNTIYF	TGCAGTGCTCCGGACAGGGCCTCTGGAAACACCATATATTTT
TRBV28	once	TRBJ2-5	TRBD2	CASSRLGLADQETQYF	TGTGCCAGCAGTCGACTGGGACTAGCGGACCAAGAGACCCAGTACTTC
TRBV19	many	TRBJ1-6	TRBD1	CASSPTGGRNSPLHF	TGTGCCAGTAGCCCGACAGGGGGCCGGAATTCACCCCTCCACTTT
TRBV18	-	TRBJ2-7	TRBD1	CASSPGQTPYEQYF	TGTGCCAGCTCACCGGGACAGACCCCCTACGAGCAGTACTTC
TRBV5-4	-	TRBJ2-2	-	CASSPQGNRVTGELFF	TGTGCCAGCAGCCCTCAGGGTAATCGTGTCACCGGGGAGCTGTTTTTT
TRBV6-5	few	TRBJ2-1	-	CASSYSILGYNEQFF	TGTGCCAGCAGTTACTCGATATTAGGATACAATGAGCAGTTCTTC
TRBV4-3	-	TRBJ1-3	-	CASSQDRGWGSGNTIYF	TGCGCCAGCAGCCAAGATAGGGGTTGGGGCTCTGGAAACACCATATATTTT
TRBV14	-	TRBJ2-1	TRBD2	CASSSYTLAGGREQFF	TGTGCCAGCAGCTCGTACACACTAGCGGGGGGCAGGGAGCAGTTCTTC
TRBV11-1	-	TRBJ2-7	-	CASSLATSYEQYF	TGTGCCAGCAGCTTAGCCACTTCCTACGAGCAGTACTTC
TRBV7-9	-	TRBJ1-2	-	CASSLQETGPHGYTF	TGTGCCAGCAGCTTACAGGAGACAGGCCCCCATGGCTACACCTTC
TRBV6-5	few	TRBJ2-7	TRBD2	CASNTPGGYEQYF	TGTGCCAGCAACACCCCGGGGGGCTACGAGCAGTACTTC
TRBV20-1	-	TRBJ1-6	-	CSALQGSLHF	TGCAGTGCACTACAGGGATCCCTCCACTTT
TRBV20-1	-	TRBJ2-7	TRBD2	CSALTSGGPYEQYF	TGCAGTGCTTTGACTAGCGGGGGGCCTTACGAGCAGTACTTC
TRBV6-5	-	TRBJ1-2	-	CASSPSGPPEHYGYTF	TGTGCCAGCAGTCCGAGCGGGCCTCCAGAACACTATGGCTACACCTTC
TRBV7-3	many	TRBJ2-3	TRBD1	CASSFGQGRTDTQYF	TGTGCCAGCAGCTTCGGACAGGGTCGCACAGATACGCAGTATTTT
TRBV12-3/TRBV12-4	-	TRBJ1-2	-	CASSFVMSRGYTF	TGTGCCAGCAGTTTCGTAATGTCGCGGGGCTACACCTTC
TRBV18	few	TRBJ1-1	-	CASSPGTLGQAFF	TGTGCCAGCTCCCCAGGGACATTGGGACAAGCTTTCTTT
TRBV7-2	-	TRBJ2-3	TRBD1	CASSYRDRDTQYF	TGTGCCAGCAGCTACCGGGACAGAGATACGCAGTATTTT
TRBV7-2	many	TRBJ2-3	-	CASRGVSTDTQYF	TGTGCCAGCAGGGGGGTTAGCACAGATACGCAGTATTTT
TRBV5-1	few	TRBJ2-5	-	CASSQGPQGSMETQYF	TGCGCCAGCAGTCAAGGACCCCAAGGGTCCATGGAGACCCAGTACTTC
TRBV5-6	-	TRBJ2-3	-	CASSLATMDTQYF	TGTGCCAGCAGCTTGGCCACTATGGATACGCAGTATTTT
TRBV4-2	-	TRBJ2-1	-	CASSPGRRVEQFF	TGTGCCAGCAGCCCCGGACGGCGGGTAGAGCAGTTCTTC
TRBV15	-	TRBJ1-3	-	CATSRDPGASGNTIYF	TGTGCCACCAGCAGAGACCCGGGGGCATCTGGAAACACCATATATTTT
TRBV4-1	many	TRBJ1-6	-	CASSQDRGAHNSPLHF	TGCGCCAGCAGCCAAGATCGGGGGGCTCATAATTCACCCCTCCACTTT
TRBV5-1	few	TRBJ1-2	TRBD1	CASSSTGAHGYTF	TGCGCCAGCAGCTCGACAGGGGCCCATGGCTACACCTTC
TRBV12-3/TRBV12-4	many	TRBJ2-2	-	CASSLSVDGELFF	TGTGCCAGCAGTTTAAGCGTGGACGGGGAGCTGTTTTTT
TRBV4-1	-	TRBJ1-1	TRBD1	CASSQDRTGYTEAFF	TGCGCCAGCAGCCAAGACAGGACAGGGTACACTGAAGCTTTCTTT
TRBV7-2	-	TRBJ1-4	-	CASSLRGGNEKLFF	TGTGCCAGCAGCTTACGGGGTGGGAATGAAAAACTGTTTTTT
TRBV7-2	few	TRBJ2-6	-	CAGSGDSGANVLTF	TGTGCCGGAAGTGGGGACTCTGGGGCCAACGTCCTGACTTTC
TRBV6-2/TRBV6-3	-	TRBJ1-2	-	CASSYSVGYGYTF	TGTGCCAGCAGTTACTCGGTGGGCTATGGCTACACCTTC
TRBV5-1	many	TRBJ2-3	-	CASSLEDSDTQYF	TGCGCCAGCAGCTTAGAGGACAGTGATACGCAGTATTTT
TRBV28	-	TRBJ2-3	-	CASSFPREADTQYF	TGTGCCAGCAGTTTTCCCAGGGAGGCAGATACGCAGTATTTT
TRBV3-1	-	TRBJ2-2	-	CASSQDLAGGGGLFF	TGTGCCAGCAGCCAAGATTTGGCGGGCGGCGGTGGGCTGTTTTTT
TRBV12-3/TRBV12-4	many	TRBJ2-5	TRBD1	CASRTGVVAETQYF	TGTGCCAGCCGTACAGGGGTAGTAGCAGAGACCCAGTACTTC
TRBV9	-	TRBJ2-1	TRBD1	CASSGDRGRGEQFF	TGTGCCAGCAGCGGGGACAGGGGGCGCGGTGAGCAGTTCTTC
TRBV9	few	TRBJ2-2	-	CASSVASAFGELFF	TGTGCCAGCAGCGTAGCGAGCGCCTTTGGGGAGCTGTTTTTT
TRBV11-1	-	TRBJ1-6	-	CASSPRLGSKNSPLHF	TGTGCCAGCAGCCCCCGACTGGGATCGAAGAATTCACCCCTCCACTTT
TRBV5-1	few	TRBJ2-2	TRBD1	CASSRGQGVSGELFF	TGCGCCAGCAGCCGGGGACAGGGGGTATCCGGGGAGCTGTTTTTT
TRBV5-1	many	TRBJ2-5	TRBD2	CASSLGLAALETQYF	TGCGCCAGCAGCCTAGGACTAGCAGCCCTTGAGACCCAGTACTTC
TRBV7-9	few	TRBJ1-2	-	CASSPDTAYGYTF	TGTGCCAGCAGCCCGGATACGGCTTATGGCTACACCTTC
TRBV30	few	TRBJ2-3	-	CAWHGADTQYF	TGTGCCTGGCATGGGGCAGATACGCAGTATTTT
TRBV7-9	few	TRBJ2-1	-	CASSYRVYNEQFF	TGTGCCAGCAGCTACAGGGTGTACAATGAGCAGTTCTTC
TRBV6-1	-	TRBJ2-3	-	CASSIGGTDTQYF	TGTGCCAGCAGTATTGGGGGTACAGATACGCAGTATTTT
TRBV21-1	-	TRBJ2-4	-	CASSYWDGNIQYF	TGTGCCAGCAGCTATTGGGACGGAAACATTCAGTACTTC
TRBV7-2	few	TRBJ1-3	-	CASSLAQYGNTIYF	TGTGCCAGCAGCTTAGCTCAGTACGGAAACACCATATATTTT
TRBV4-1	few	TRBJ2-5	-	CASSQGMQETQYF	TGCGCCAGCAGCCAAGGGATGCAAGAGACCCAGTACTTC
TRBV28	few	TRBJ1-2	-	CASSLGVNYGYTF	TGTGCCAGCAGTTTAGGTGTTAACTATGGCTACACCTTC
TRBV25-1	-	TRBJ2-2	-	CASSEVRGYTGELFF	TGTGCCAGCAGTGAAGTTAGGGGGTACACCGGGGAGCTGTTTTTT
TRBV6-2/TRBV6-3	few	TRBJ2-1	-	CASSINPGQSSNEQFF	TGTGCCAGCAGCATAAACCCGGGACAATCCTCCAATGAGCAGTTCTTC
TRBV7-8	-	TRBJ2-4	-	CASSPNWAGATPAKNIQYF	TGTGCCAGCAGCCCTAACTGGGCAGGGGCCACGCCAGCCAAAAACATTCAGTACTTC